The 2 T cell receptor beta chains below all came from one sample that was sequenced in a study of T-cell reconstitution after alpha-beta-depleted transplantation in children. For TCRbeta, the library was prepared with unique molecular identifiers. A single record per CDR3 protein comes from TCRdb applying MiXCR to the PCR reads. Among 300,000 or so distinct CDR3 sequences, nearly 10% were seen once, and the ten largest hold about a tenth. Material: PBMCs from the stem cell graft donor, obtained from the stem cell graft. These receptors all stem from a human donor who donated a stem cell graft to a child with SCID.

V is TRBV7-9 and J is TRBJ2-1, with 10 bases fitting TRBD2. The CDR3 extends over 17 amino acids. In germline, CDR1 is SEHNR, CDR2 FQNEAQ (reference sequence). V shed 4 bases, J shed 4 bases, and the junction held 10 bases outside the gene matches. CDR3 protein: CASSYGKAGGPYNEQFF. The DNA of the CDR3 is TGTGCCAGCAGCTACGGCAAAGCGGGGGGGCCTTACAATGAGCAGTTCTTC.

This clonotype was seen only a few times. The chain carries TRBV6-4 and TRBJ2-1; TRBD2 matches 8 bases. The CDR3 consists of 15 residues. The germline CDR1 and CDR2 sequences are MRHNA and SNTAGT. V trimming: 3 bases; J trimming: 5 bases; junction bases outside the gene matches: 6. CDR3 nucleotides: TGTGCCAGCAGTGAAGGTCGGGGGGGGGACAATGAGCAGTTCTTC. Its translation: CASSEGRGGDNEQFF.